This T cell receptor beta chain appears in the sequencing data of a study of blood T cell repertoires in COVID-19. Clones were read by immunoSEQ multiplex PCR, and TCRdb kept only the in-frame ones, dropping some. The profile shows about 400,000 clones, 89% of them singletons. The source material was peripheral blood. The clonotype was recovered from a man aged 35-49 years with acute or convalescent COVID-19.

The CDR3 region has the DNA TGTGCCAGCAGTTTATCGCTAGGGGACGAGCAGTACTTC. It encodes CASSLSLGDEQYF. The V gene is TRBV27, the J gene TRBJ2-7, with a weak D call TRBD1 (5 bases). The germline V gene encodes CDR1 MNHEY and CDR2 SMNVEV (reference sequence). This CDR3 has 13 amino acids. Trimming cost V 0 bases and J 5 bases, with 8 bases left between them.